The 27 T cell receptor beta chains listed next were all sequenced from one sample in a study of neurological immune-mediated disorders. From the 5' RACE reads, TCRdb called clonotypes with MiXCR, one entry per CDR3 protein. The data hold 50,000 to 65,000 distinct CDR3 sequences, with more than 4% observed a single time. Input material: PBMCs. These receptors originate from a woman between 45 and 60 years old with multiple sclerosis.

This clonotype was detected many times. The chain joins TRBV7-2 to TRBJ1-6; D ambiguous. Germline loops: CDR1 SGHTA, CDR2 FQGNSA. The ends were cut back, 4 bases at V and 7 bases at J, with 8 bases in the middle. This CDR3 is 13 amino acids long. The CDR3 sequence is CASSYERNSPLHF. CDR3 sequence (DNA): TGTGCCAGCAGCTATGAACGAAATTCACCCCTCCACTTT.

This clonotype occurred many times. Since a much larger clone is just one base distant, this may be a read error. This chain links TRBV7-6 with TRBJ1-2; no clear D. CDR3 length: 14 residues. CDR1 is SGHVS, CDR2 FNYEAQ, per germline. The germline V and J ends were trimmed by 2 bases and 6 bases, with 13 bases remaining between them. CDR3 DNA: TGTGCCAGCAGCTTAAGTGGAAAGTATGATGGCTACACCTTC. This gives the protein CASSLSGKYDGYTF. The full variable domain, in which reference TRBV7-6 and TRBJ1-2 provide the parts outside the CDR3, is GAGVSQSPRYKVTKRGQDVALRCDPISGHVSLYWYRQALGQGPEFLTYFNYEAQQDKSGLPNDRFSAERPEGSISTLTIQRTEQRDSAMYRCASSLSGKYDGYTFGSGTRLTVV.

This clonotype appeared many times. The chain employs TRBV7-8 and TRBJ2-7; possibly TRBD1 for D (6 bases). With 5 bases removed from V and 1 base from J, the gap between germline ends came to 12 bases. The CDR3 length is 14 residues. Germline V gene lookup returns CDR1 SGHVS and CDR2 FQNEAQ. The CDR3 sequence is CASSPRQESYEQYV. DNA for the CDR3: TGTGCCAGCAGCCCCCGACAGGAGTCCTACGAGCAGTACGTC.

This clonotype was found a few times. The chain couples TRBV7-9 to TRBJ2-7; D possibly corresponds to TRBD2 (6 bases). V was shortened by 5 bases and J by 5 bases, with 19 bases between the two germline ends. Per the germline V gene, CDR1 is SEHNR and CDR2 is FQNEAQ (reference sequence). This CDR3 spans 15 amino acids. Written as DNA, the CDR3 is TGTGCCAGCAGCAGCACGCAGGGCGGAGGGGACGAGCAGTACTTC. Translating gives CASSSTQGGGDEQYF.

The CDR3 here is CAISENRRTGTGHNEQFF. The CDR3 DNA sequence: TGTGCCATCAGTGAAAACCGCCGGACAGGGACAGGACACAATGAGCAGTTCTTC. V usage is TRBV10-3 and J usage is TRBJ2-1; 8 positions match TRBD1. The CDR3 runs to 18 residues. CDR1 ENHRY and CDR2 SYGVKD come from the germline V gene. V shed 3 bases, J shed 5 bases, and the junction held 15 bases outside the gene matches.

This clonotype was recorded many times. V is TRBV10-3 and J is TRBJ2-3; D perhaps matches TRBD2 (6 bases). CDR1 and CDR2 (germline): ENHRY, SYGVKD. The CDR3 extends over 13 amino acids. Trimming cost V 5 bases and J 4 bases, with 10 bases left between them. DNA for the CDR3: TGTGCCATCAGTACCGGGACTTCAGATACGCAGTATTTT. This encodes CAISTGTSDTQYF.

This clonotype appeared a few times. Possible read error: a much larger clone is one base away. V is TRBV11-2 and J is TRBJ2-3; D gene unclear. CDR1 and CDR2 from the germline V gene are SGHAT and FQNNGV. V dropped 7 bases and J dropped 1 base, with 3 bases sitting between them. CDR3 length equals 11 residues. This CDR3 reads CASTRTDTQYF. In DNA form, the CDR3 reads TGTGCCAGCACCCGCACAGATACGCAGTATTTT.

The table lists this clonotype with many counts. V and J are TRBV2 and TRBJ1-1; D call uncertain. The V and J ends lost 5 bases and 3 bases respectively, with 1 base between them. CDR1 SNHLY and CDR2 FYNNEI come from the germline V gene. The CDR3 is 10 residues long. The CDR3, as DNA: TGTGCCAGCAGTTACACTGAAGCTTTCTTT. This translates into CASSYTEAFF.

The sample holds a few counts of this clonotype. A much more abundant neighbour one base away suggests this may be a read error. No conserved phenylalanine or tryptophan is present at the end of the CDR3, so a read error is the likely explanation. This chain links TRBV20-1 with TRBJ1-1; the D is unclear. V was clipped by 6 bases and J by 1 base, with 15 bases between them. The CDR3 contains 14 residues. Germline values: CDR1 DFQATT, CDR2 SNEGSKA (reference sequence). DNA for the CDR3: TGCAGTGCCAGCGATGACACGCAGAACACTGAAGCTTTCTAT. This sequence encodes CSASDDTQNTEAFY.

About this clonotype itself: Just one base apart from a much larger clone, this may be a read error. The conserved final phenylalanine or tryptophan is absent from the CDR3, which likely points to a read error. V gene TRBV20-1 combines with J gene TRBJ1-3; D ambiguous. Germline CDR1 and CDR2: DFQATT and SNEGSKA (reference sequence). The germline V and J ends were trimmed by 3 bases and 0 bases, with 9 bases remaining between them. The CDR3 sequence is 14 residues long. The CDR3 here is CSASPGLSGNTIYC. CDR3 DNA: TGCAGTGCTAGCCCGGGTCTCTCTGGAAACACCATATATTGT.

This clonotype was seen a few times. An end of the junction does not agree with germline; a read error may underlie this. V is TRBV4-1 and J is TRBJ1-5; D gene ambiguous. Germline V CDR1 and CDR2: MGHRA, YSYEKL. The CDR3 runs 16 residues. The chain's CDR3 is CASSQDHLLNDQPQNF. The CDR3 DNA is TGCGCCAGCAGCCAAGATCACCTCCTAAATGATCAGCCCCAGAATTTT.

V gene TRBV11-2 combines with J gene TRBJ1-1; 7 nucleotides match TRBD1. This CDR3 is 15 amino acids long. The germline gives CDR1 SGHAT, CDR2 FQNNGV. Trimming at V came to 3 bases and at J to 5 bases, leaving 9 bases not matched to a gene. This CDR3 is CASSLAGGSGTEAFF. The CDR3 nucleotides read TGTGCCAGCAGCTTGGCAGGGGGTTCAGGGACTGAAGCTTTCTTT.

This clonotype was seen repeatedly, ten times or more. The J gene is TRBJ1-2, the V gene TRBV14, with 7 bases lining up with TRBD1. This CDR3 region has 14 residues. The V segment lost 6 bases and the J segment 8 bases; nucleotides outside the gene matches: 12. Per germline, CDR1 SGHDN and CDR2 FVKESK. CDR3 DNA: TGTGCCAGCAGTTCCCGGGACAGAACGCGGGGCTACACCTTC. This encodes CASSSRDRTRGYTF. Based on the CDR3 plus reference TRBV14 and TRBJ1-2, the full variable domain is EAGVTQFPSHSVIEKGQTVTLRCDPISGHDNLYWYRRVMGKEIKFLLHFVKESKQDESGMPNNRFLAERTGGTYSTLKVQPAELEDSGVYFCASSSRDRTRGYTFGSGTRLTVV.

This clonotype appeared many times. The rearrangement joins TRBV3-1 to TRBJ2-7; the match to TRBD1 covers 10 bases. With 4 bases clipped from V and 1 base from J, the junction kept 1 base outside the gene matches. Germline values: CDR1 LGHDT, CDR2 YNNKEL (reference sequence). This CDR3 has 14 residues. CDR3 region: CASSRDRGSYEQYF. Here the CDR3 DNA reads TGTGCCAGCAGCCGGGACAGGGGTTCCTACGAGCAGTACTTC.

Note on this clonotype: One junction end disagrees with the germline gene, perhaps due to a read error. The V and J genes are TRBV7-2 and TRBJ1-6, with 10 bases lining up with TRBD1. This CDR3 is 16 amino acids long. Germline CDR1 SGHTA, CDR2 FQGNSA. The CDR3 reads CASSYFGTGEGSPLNF. The DNA of the CDR3 is TGTGCCAGCAGCTACTTCGGGACAGGGGAGGGATCACCCCTCAACTTT.

This clonotype was observed at least ten times. The CDR3 loop reads CASSLEFARLNTEAFF. CDR3 nucleotide sequence: TGCGCCAGCAGCTTGGAGTTCGCCAGGTTGAACACTGAAGCTTTCTTT. V is TRBV5-1 and J is TRBJ1-1; D not certain. V was shortened by 0 bases and J by 0 bases, with 12 bases between the two germline ends. The CDR3 is 16 amino acids. Germline CDR1 and CDR2: SGHRS and YFSETQ.

Many counts were recorded for this clonotype. The chain recombines TRBV7-9 with TRBJ2-1; no reliable D call. Trimming took off 7 bases at V and 2 bases at J, with 3 bases between the two ends. The CDR3 contains 11 residues. The V gene's germline CDR1 is SEHNR and CDR2 FQNEAQ (reference sequence). The CDR3 region has the DNA TGTGCCAGCACGGCCTACAATGAGCAGTTCTTC. As protein: CASTAYNEQFF.

This clonotype was recorded at least ten times. The gene calls are TRBV10-3 and TRBJ2-5, with 9 bases that match TRBD1. With 4 bases clipped from V and 4 bases from J, the junction kept 16 bases outside the gene matches. Germline CDR1 is ENHRY and CDR2 is SYGVKD. This CDR3 has 18 amino acids. The CDR3 DNA reads as TGTGCCATCAGTGCGCTGCACCCCGATACAGGGGGCAGAGAGACCCAGTACTTC. This encodes CAISALHPDTGGRETQYF.

The table lists this clonotype with many counts. The genes are TRBV9 and TRBJ2-2; D unresolved. Trimming removed 0 bases from V and 3 bases from J, with 6 bases in between. This CDR3 has 14 residues. CDR1 SGDLS and CDR2 YYNGEE come from the germline V gene. The CDR3 reads CASSVVPDTGELFF. The CDR3 DNA sequence: TGTGCCAGCAGCGTAGTCCCGGACACCGGGGAGCTGTTTTTT.

This clonotype was picked up many times. The CDR3 reads CASSPLGDANTEAFF. The CDR3, as DNA: TGTGCCAGCAGCCCATTAGGGGACGCGAACACTGAAGCTTTCTTT. The gene calls are TRBV12-3 or TRBV12-4 and TRBJ1-1, with D tentatively TRBD1 (5 bases). V lost 6 bases, J lost 1 base, and 15 bases lay in between. CDR3 size: 15 residues.

This clonotype was counted ten times or more. The V call is TRBV7-2, the J call TRBJ1-6; 10 bases map to TRBD1. The V and J ends lost 1 base and 9 bases, in that order; junction bases with no gene match: 6. The CDR3 length is 16 residues. The germline V gene has CDR1 SGHTA and CDR2 FQGNSA. CDR3 DNA sequence: TGTGCCAGCAGCTTAGGCGGGACAGGGGATATTTCACCCCTCCACTTT. Amino acids: CASSLGGTGDISPLHF.

This clonotype has a single count. V usage is TRBV20-1 and J usage is TRBJ2-5; TRBD2 matches at 13 bases. The germline V gene has CDR1 DFQATT and CDR2 SNEGSKA (reference sequence). The CDR3 runs to 16 residues. Trimming at V came to 5 bases and at J to 7 bases, leaving 13 bases not matched to a gene. CDR3 in amino acids: CSAHRTSGGSGGTQYF. CDR3 in DNA: TGCAGTGCTCATCGGACTAGCGGGGGTTCCGGTGGGACCCAGTACTTC.

This clonotype was detected a few times. This chain joins TRBV27 and TRBJ2-2, with 10 positions matching TRBD1. The CDR3 runs 14 residues. Trimming removed 3 bases from V and 6 bases from J; junction bases left unmatched: 1. CDR1 MNHEY and CDR2 SMNVEV come from the germline V gene (reference sequence). CDR3 in amino acids: CASSFGTGAGELFF. CDR3 coding DNA: TGTGCCAGCAGTTTCGGGACAGGGGCCGGGGAGCTGTTTTTT.

This sequence joins TRBV25-1 and TRBJ2-2, with a possible D match to TRBD1 (5 bases). Germline CDR1 and CDR2: MGHDK and SYGVNS. This CDR3 is built from 15 residues. V lost 1 base and J 1 base, leaving 7 bases between the germline ends. The CDR3 sequence is CASSEWGGNTGELFF. CDR3 DNA sequence: TGTGCCAGCAGTGAATGGGGCGGGAACACCGGGGAGCTGTTTTTT.

This clonotype was seen at least ten times. The chain carries TRBV14 and TRBJ2-1; D gene ambiguous. Trimming removed 0 bases from V and 4 bases from J, with 4 bases in between. Germline lookup yields CDR1 SGHDN and CDR2 FVKESK. This CDR3 has 13 amino acids. The CDR3 nucleotides read TGTGCCAGCAGCCAAGAACAGTACAATGAGCAGTTCTTC. This codes for CASSQEQYNEQFF.

Ten or more counts support this clonotype. V is TRBV25-1 and J is TRBJ1-1; D remains ambiguous. Trimming removed 3 bases at V and 4 bases at J, with 9 bases between. Germline values: CDR1 MGHDK, CDR2 SYGVNS. This CDR3 spans 13 amino acids. CDR3 nucleotide sequence: TGTGCCAGCAGTGATGACTCGGGCACTGAAGCTTTCTTT. This encodes CASSDDSGTEAFF.

In this sample, this clonotype turned up many times. The gene calls are TRBV6-5 and TRBJ2-2; TRBD1 aligns across 11 bases. The CDR3 consists of 17 residues. The germline gives CDR1 MNHEY, CDR2 SVGAGI. Trimming at V came to 2 bases and at J to 7 bases, leaving 9 bases not matched to a gene. The CDR3 spells CASSYLIWTGGIGELFF. CDR3 DNA: TGTGCCAGCAGTTACCTAATATGGACAGGGGGCATCGGGGAGCTGTTTTTT.